The 28 T cell receptor beta chains below were found in one sample sequenced in a study of shared clonotypes between healthy human individuals. TCRdb's copy holds only in-frame clones and misses some; the assay was immunoSEQ multiplex PCR. Altogether roughly 2.4 million clones are present, around 95% being singletons, with the ten largest covering approximately 0.13%. Sequencing input: naive CD4+ T cells sorted from blood. Noted subset: CD45RA+ positively selected. The receptors stem from a man aged 18 to 30 in good health.

This chain joins TRBV10-3 and TRBJ1-1; D is undetermined. The ends were cut back, 6 bases at V and 1 base at J, with 15 bases in the middle. The CDR3 has 15 residues. The V gene's germline CDR1 is ENHRY and CDR2 SYGVKD. CDR3 in amino acids: CAIRGSSIKNTEAFF. The CDR3 DNA sequence: TGTGCCATCAGGGGGTCCAGTATTAAGAACACTGAAGCTTTCTTT.

The chain carries TRBV28 and TRBJ1-6; TRBD1 is a possible D gene (6 bases). The CDR3 runs 14 residues. The germline gives CDR1 MDHEN, CDR2 SYDVKM. V lost 4 bases, J lost 8 bases, and 12 bases lay in between. CDR3 bases: TGTGCCAGCAGTTCGGGGGCTGGTCATTCACCCCTCCACTTT. Translated, it gives CASSSGAGHSPLHF.

This clone appeared once. CDR3 protein: CASSPLGGKQYF. The CDR3 region has the DNA TGTGCCAGCAGCCCCCTGGGTGGCAAGCAGTACTTC. The rearrangement links TRBV11-2 to TRBJ2-7; no definite D call. V lost 5 bases and J 8 bases, leaving 13 bases between the germline ends. Germline loops: CDR1 SGHAT, CDR2 FQNNGV. The CDR3 length is 12 residues.

This clone was detected only once. This sequence joins TRBV2 and TRBJ2-4, with D tentatively TRBD2 (6 bases). Germline loops: CDR1 SNHLY, CDR2 FYNNEI. Trimming left V 4 bases short and J 0 bases short, with 7 bases between. CDR3 length equals 14 residues. CDR3 in amino acids: CASSATRAKNIQYF. CDR3 sequence (DNA): TGTGCCAGCAGTGCGACTAGAGCCAAAAACATTCAGTACTTC.

This chain uses TRBV2 with TRBJ1-2; D gene ambiguous. With 6 bases removed from V and 7 bases from J, the gap between germline ends came to 18 bases. CDR1 and CDR2 from the germline V gene are SNHLY and FYNNEI. This CDR3 has 14 amino acids. The CDR3 nucleotides read TGTGCCAGCAGACCCGATACGATCATGAGTGGCTACACCTTC. This sequence encodes CASRPDTIMSGYTF.

On this clone: The same CDR3 is also encoded by other DNA sequences in this sample. The rearrangement uses TRBV2 and TRBJ2-1, with 10 bases that match TRBD2. V was clipped by 5 bases and J by 7 bases; unmatched bases: 5. The CDR3 covers 14 residues. Germline assignment: CDR1 SNHLY and CDR2 FYNNEI. CDR3 bases: TGTGCCAGCAGTCCAGCGGGAGGGCCGAATGAGCAGTTCTTC. Its translation: CASSPAGGPNEQFF.

The rearrangement links TRBV5-4 to TRBJ1-2; D call uncertain. Germline assignment: CDR1 SGHNT and CDR2 YYREEE (reference sequence). Trimming removed 4 bases at V and 0 bases at J, with 13 bases between. The CDR3 is 15 amino acids. The CDR3 DNA follows: TGTGCCAGCAGCCCTCTTGACACGTCTAACTATGGCTACACCTTC. It translates to CASSPLDTSNYGYTF.

The chain couples TRBV28 to TRBJ1-6; the match to TRBD1 covers 7 bases. V gave up 2 bases and J gave up 10 bases; unmatched junction bases: 11. The CDR3 has 16 residues. Germline assignment: CDR1 MDHEN and CDR2 SYDVKM. The CDR3 reads CASSLSPGGVYSPLHF. The CDR3 coding sequence is TGTGCCAGCAGTTTAAGCCCAGGGGGAGTTTACTCACCCCTCCACTTT.

The chain couples TRBV28 to TRBJ1-1; a possible D gene is TRBD1 (5 bases). Germline-derived CDR1 and CDR2 are MDHEN and SYDVKM. The V end was cut by 1 base, the J end by 6 bases, with 9 bases between. The length of the CDR3 is 13 residues. The CDR3 sequence is CASSLFIRAEAFF. The CDR3 DNA follows: TGTGCCAGCAGTTTATTTATCAGGGCTGAAGCTTTCTTT.

The chain is built from TRBV6-1 and TRBJ1-6; no clear D. The CDR3 extends over 13 amino acids. Germline V gene sequence: CDR1 MNHNS, CDR2 SASEGT. The ends were cut back, 1 base at V and 9 bases at J, with 7 bases in the middle. This chain's CDR3 is CASSEVGSSPLHF. CDR3 nucleotides: TGTGCCAGCAGTGAAGTTGGGTCTTCACCCCTCCACTTT.

This rearrangement joins TRBV11-3 to TRBJ2-2; 12 bases fit TRBD2. CDR1 is SGHNT and CDR2 is YENEEA in the germline V gene. The CDR3 spans 17 residues. After removal of 4 bases from V and 5 bases from J, the junction contained 8 bases not matched to a gene. The DNA of the CDR3 is TGTGCCAGCAGCTCCCAGACTAGCGGGAGTATGACCGGGGAGCTGTTTTTT. This codes for CASSSQTSGSMTGELFF.

V usage is TRBV7-9 and J usage is TRBJ2-7, with 7 nucleotides matching TRBD1. Germline V gene sequence: CDR1 SEHNR, CDR2 FQNEAQ (reference sequence). With V trimmed by 6 bases and J by 3 bases, 2 bases remained unmatched. The CDR3 sequence is 12 residues long. As DNA, the CDR3 is TGTGCCAGCAGGGGGGACAGCTACGAGCAGTACTTC. Protein: CASRGDSYEQYF.

This chain uses TRBV30 with TRBJ1-2; no firm D call. Germline CDR1 and CDR2: GTSNPN and SVGIG (reference sequence). This CDR3 is built from 13 residues. V was clipped by 3 bases and J by 14 bases, with 22 bases between them. This CDR3 is CAWRDTPGIQATF. The CDR3 nucleotides read TGTGCCTGGAGAGACACGCCCGGGATTCAGGCGACCTTC.

The rearrangement uses TRBV5-6 and TRBJ1-5; D gene unclear. This CDR3 has 15 amino acids. CDR1 and CDR2 (germline): SGHDT, YYEEEE. V lost 3 bases and J 1 base, leaving 11 bases between the germline ends. The CDR3 reads CASSSQITSNQPQHF. CDR3 DNA: TGTGCCAGCAGCTCCCAAATTACGAGCAATCAGCCCCAGCATTTT.

This sequence joins TRBV5-4 and TRBJ2-3; the D is unclear. This CDR3 is built from 16 residues. The ends were cut back, 0 bases at V and 2 bases at J, with 13 bases in the middle. CDR1 is SGHNT, CDR2 YYREEE, per germline (reference sequence). The DNA for the CDR3 is TGTGCCAGCAGCTTGGGGCCCGCTGGGAACACAGATACGCAGTATTTT. It translates to CASSLGPAGNTDTQYF.

The J gene is TRBJ1-3, the V gene TRBV28, with 9 nucleotides matching TRBD1. Germline CDR1 and CDR2: MDHEN and SYDVKM. Trimming took 7 bases from V and 4 from J; bases not matched to a gene: 8. This CDR3 is 15 amino acids long. CDR3 region: CASTQQGARGNTIYF. For the CDR3, the DNA is TGTGCCAGCACCCAACAGGGGGCGCGCGGAAACACCATATATTTT. Complete variable domain (other parts from reference TRBV28 and TRBJ1-3): DVKVTQSSRYLVKRTGEKVFLECVQDMDHENMFWYRQDPGLGLRLIYFSYDVKMKEKGDIPEGYSVSREKKERFSLILESASTNQTSMYLCASTQQGARGNTIYFGEGSWLTVV.

V and J are TRBV2 and TRBJ2-7; 11 bases line up with TRBD1. The germline CDR1 and CDR2 sequences are SNHLY and FYNNEI. This CDR3 comprises 15 residues. J was trimmed by 11 bases and V by 1 base; bases with no gene match: 10. CDR3 amino acids: CASSEGSGQGARKYF. As DNA, the CDR3 is TGTGCCAGCAGTGAAGGGTCAGGACAGGGGGCAAGGAAGTACTTC.

This chain joins TRBV5-1 and TRBJ2-7, with 7 bases aligning to TRBD1. The germline gives CDR1 SGHRS, CDR2 YFSETQ. CDR3 length equals 16 residues. Trimming cost V 5 bases and J 6 bases; bases outside gene matches: 17. CDR3 sequence reads: CASRTTGAGPLSEQYF. The DNA of the CDR3 is TGCGCCAGCAGAACCACAGGGGCAGGACCCCTCAGCGAGCAGTACTTC.

This chain connects TRBV29-1 to TRBJ2-3; 7 bases agree with TRBD1. V shed 3 bases, J shed 2 bases, and the junction held 5 bases outside the gene matches. Germline V gives CDR1 SQVTM, CDR2 ANQGSEA. The CDR3 extends over 14 amino acids. CDR3 sequence (DNA): TGCAGCGTTGAGGGGGACAGCCACACAGATACGCAGTATTTT. Amino acids: CSVEGDSHTDTQYF.

The CDR3 DNA sequence: TGTGCCAGCAGTTACACAGAGGCAGGCCCTCCAAGCGAGCAGTACTTC. Encoded protein: CASSYTEAGPPSEQYF. The chain combines TRBV6-5 with TRBJ2-7; unclear D gene. Looked up from germline, CDR1 is MNHEY and CDR2 is SVGAGI. V gave up 2 bases and J gave up 6 bases, with 20 bases separating them. The CDR3 runs 16 residues.

The chain carries TRBV5-1 and TRBJ2-3; TRBD2 aligns across 11 bases. The germline CDR1 and CDR2 sequences are SGHRS and YFSETQ. This CDR3 spans 17 amino acids. Trimming cost V 0 bases and J 0 bases; bases outside gene matches: 3. CDR3 nucleotides: TGCGCCAGCAGCTTGGTAGTAGCGGGAGGGAGCACAGATACGCAGTATTTT. Its translation is CASSLVVAGGSTDTQYF.

This clone was recorded a few times. Other DNA sequences of this sample code for an identical CDR3. This rearrangement joins TRBV20-1 to TRBJ2-7; no definite D call. Deletions cut 3 bases from V and 0 bases from J, with 3 bases between. The CDR3 runs 11 residues. CDR1 is DFQATT, CDR2 SNEGSKA, per germline (reference sequence). CDR3 sequence (DNA): TGCAGTGCTAGTTTCTCCTACGAGCAGTACTTC. This translates into CSASFSYEQYF.

V usage is TRBV6-1 and J usage is TRBJ1-4; tentative D call: TRBD1 (5 bases). Trimming left V 2 bases short and J 6 bases short, with 13 bases between. Per germline, CDR1 MNHNS and CDR2 SASEGT. The CDR3 consists of 15 residues. The CDR3 spells CASSEKRAGYEKLFF. DNA of the CDR3: TGTGCCAGCAGTGAAAAACGGGCAGGGTATGAAAAACTGTTTTTT.

CDR3 region: CASSLGPRGRTEAFF. CDR3 nucleotides: TGTGCCAGCAGCTTAGGTCCCAGGGGGCGTACTGAAGCTTTCTTT. The chain combines TRBV11-2 with TRBJ1-1, with TRBD1 matching 8 bases. The V gene end was trimmed by 1 base and the J gene end by 5 bases; junction bases not matched to a gene: 6. The CDR3 length is 15 residues. Germline V gives CDR1 SGHAT, CDR2 FQNNGV.

Points on this clone: The same CDR3 can be traced to other DNA sequences in this sample. The chain recombines TRBV2 with TRBJ2-1, with D unresolved. Germline CDR1 and CDR2: SNHLY and FYNNEI. This CDR3 comprises 11 residues. The V gene lost 4 bases and the J gene lost 10 bases, with 8 bases spanning the gap. As DNA, the CDR3 is TGTGCCAGCAGTGTTTTGCGGGAGCAGTTCTTC. It codes for CASSVLREQFF. Drawing the rest from reference TRBV2 and TRBJ2-1, the complete variable domain is EPEVTQTPSHQVTQMGQEVILRCVPISNHLYFYWYRQILGQKVEFLVSFYNNEISEKSEIFDDQFSVERPDGSNFTLKIRSTKLEDSAMYFCASSVLREQFFGPGTRLTVL.

Comments on this clone: Other DNA sequences of this sample code for an identical CDR3. This sequence joins TRBV5-1 and TRBJ2-5, with D perhaps matching TRBD1 (6 bases). V gave up 0 bases and J gave up 3 bases, with 9 bases separating them. Germline CDR1 SGHRS, CDR2 YFSETQ. This CDR3 has 14 residues. CDR3 DNA: TGCGCCAGCAGCTTGGTAGGGGGAGAAGAGACCCAGTACTTC. Translating it yields CASSLVGGEETQYF.

The chain employs TRBV5-4 and TRBJ1-2, with 7 bases fitting TRBD1. There are 15 residues in the CDR3. Germline CDR1 is SGHNT and CDR2 is YYREEE (reference sequence). The trim removed 4 bases at V and 0 bases at J, leaving 6 bases unmatched. The CDR3 spells CASSAGGVANYGYTF. The CDR3, as DNA: TGTGCCAGCAGCGCAGGGGGGGTAGCTAACTATGGCTACACCTTC.

This rearrangement joins TRBV28 to TRBJ1-4; D ambiguous. The CDR3 is 15 amino acids. The germline V gene has CDR1 MDHEN and CDR2 SYDVKM. V lost 3 bases to trimming and J lost 3 bases, with 11 bases between them. CDR3 coding DNA: TGTGCCAGCAGTTTTGCCGGGCTCTCTAATGAAAAACTGTTTTTT. It yields the protein CASSFAGLSNEKLFF.